This T cell receptor beta chain was captured in a study of blood T cell repertoires in COVID-19. Assignment of participants to cohorts was predicated upon participant-reported clinical history. Sequenced by immunoSEQ multiplex PCR; TCRdb stores in-frame clones only, minus some. The profile shows about 180,000 clones, roughly 87% of them singletons. The source material was PBMCs or T cells enriched from blood (not recorded which). This TCR came from a human donor with acute COVID-19. The donor label of this sample is uncertain.

CDR3 loop: CASSYSDTYGYTF. CDR3 sequence (DNA): TGTGCCAGCAGTTACTCCGACACCTATGGCTACACCTTC. J is TRBJ1-2 and V is TRBV6-5; unclear D gene. The V gene lost 0 bases and the J gene lost 4 bases, with 6 bases spanning the gap. This CDR3 contains 13 residues. The germline V gene encodes CDR1 MNHEY and CDR2 SVGAGI.